These T cell receptor beta chains were read from a single sample in a study of CD8 T cells in Susac syndrome. TCRdb used MiXCR to reprocess the immunoSEQ multiplex PCR reads, holding one entry per CDR3 protein. Of some 190,000 distinct CDR3 sequences listed, less than 95% were seen once; the top ten hold about 0.1%. Source material: CD4+ T cells from PBMCs. The receptors originated from a human donor in good health. CDR3s include the opening cysteine and the closing phenylalanine or tryptophan. A D gene is named only where the DNA matches it firmly. Clone size, where shown, is once, few, many, or a class for clones that have expanded.

D gene: TRBD2; J gene: TRBJ2-3; clone size: NA; V gene: TRBV29-1; CDR3 protein: CSVEGGRADTQYF; CDR3 DNA: TGCAGCGTTGAAGGCGGGAGAGCAGATACGCAGTATTTT
D gene: NA; J gene: TRBJ2-5; clone size: NA; V gene: TRBV9; CDR3 protein: CASSVGEQETQYF; CDR3 DNA: TGTGCCAGCAGCGTTGGAGAGCAAGAGACCCAGTACTTC
D gene: TRBD1; J gene: TRBJ2-1; clone size: NA; V gene: TRBV7-3; CDR3 protein: CASSLLGQGSPNEQFF; CDR3 DNA: TGTGCCAGCAGCTTGCTGGGACAGGGGAGTCCCAATGAGCAGTTCTTC
D gene: NA; J gene: TRBJ2-6; clone size: few; V gene: TRBV29-1; CDR3 protein: CSVATGANVLTF; CDR3 DNA: TGCAGCGTTGCGACAGGGGCCAACGTCCTGACTTTC
D gene: TRBD2; J gene: TRBJ2-1; clone size: NA; V gene: TRBV12-3/TRBV12-4; CDR3 protein: CASSQSGLAGSGEQFF; CDR3 DNA: TGTGCCAGCAGTCAAAGTGGACTAGCGGGATCTGGTGAGCAGTTCTTC
D gene: NA; J gene: TRBJ2-7; clone size: once; V gene: TRBV24-1; CDR3 protein: CATSDGTGTYEQYF; CDR3 DNA: TGTGCCACCAGTGACGGGACGGGCACCTACGAGCAGTACTTC
D gene: NA; J gene: TRBJ2-1; clone size: NA; V gene: TRBV29-1; CDR3 protein: CSVEVSAADNEQFF; CDR3 DNA: TGCAGCGTTGAAGTCAGTGCTGCGGACAATGAGCAGTTCTTC
D gene: NA; J gene: TRBJ2-6; clone size: once; V gene: TRBV25-1; CDR3 protein: CASSLDRSGANVLTF; CDR3 DNA: TGTGCCAGCAGCCTAGACCGCTCTGGGGCCAACGTCCTGACTTTC
D gene: TRBD1; J gene: TRBJ1-4; clone size: NA; V gene: TRBV30; CDR3 protein: CAWRGQGNEKLFF; CDR3 DNA: TGTGCCTGGAGGGGACAGGGTAATGAAAAACTGTTTTTT
D gene: TRBD1; J gene: TRBJ2-2; clone size: NA; V gene: TRBV29-1; CDR3 protein: CSADRGGTGELFF; CDR3 DNA: TGCAGCGCCGACAGGGGCGGCACCGGGGAGCTGTTTTTT
D gene: NA; J gene: TRBJ2-1; clone size: NA; V gene: TRBV25-1; CDR3 protein: CASSEALALLYNEQFF; CDR3 DNA: TGTGCCAGCAGTGAAGCCCTAGCGCTACTATACAATGAGCAGTTCTTC
D gene: NA; J gene: TRBJ1-2; clone size: NA; V gene: TRBV20-1; CDR3 protein: CSAIRTDYGYTF; CDR3 DNA: TGCAGTGCTATCAGGACCGACTATGGCTACACCTTC
D gene: NA; J gene: TRBJ2-1; clone size: NA; V gene: TRBV6-2/TRBV6-3; CDR3 protein: CASSKGHSGEQFF; CDR3 DNA: TGTGCCAGCAGTAAGGGACATAGCGGTGAGCAGTTCTTC
D gene: NA; J gene: TRBJ2-7; clone size: NA; V gene: TRBV7-7; CDR3 protein: CASSPPGRGHEQYF; CDR3 DNA: TGTGCCAGCAGCCCACCCGGGAGGGGGCACGAGCAGTACTTC
D gene: NA; J gene: TRBJ2-7; clone size: NA; V gene: TRBV30; CDR3 protein: CAWSPKGSGRSYEQYF; CDR3 DNA: TGTGCCTGGAGCCCGAAAGGATCGGGACGTAGCTACGAGCAGTACTTC
D gene: NA; J gene: TRBJ2-7; clone size: NA; V gene: TRBV25-1; CDR3 protein: CASSDSLYEQYF; CDR3 DNA: TGTGCCAGCAGTGATTCCCTCTACGAGCAGTACTTC
D gene: NA; J gene: TRBJ2-1; clone size: NA; V gene: TRBV2; CDR3 protein: CASSDVSIKNEQFF; CDR3 DNA: TGTGCCAGCAGTGACGTGTCTATAAAAAATGAGCAGTTCTTC
D gene: NA; J gene: TRBJ2-7; clone size: NA; V gene: TRBV20-1; CDR3 protein: CSARAVWAAGSSDEQYF; CDR3 DNA: TGCAGTGCTAGGGCAGTCTGGGCCGCCGGATCCTCCGACGAGCAGTACTTC
D gene: NA; J gene: TRBJ2-1; clone size: few; V gene: TRBV5-1; CDR3 protein: CASSLQGGSYNEQFF; CDR3 DNA: TGCGCCAGCAGCTTACAGGGGGGGTCCTACAATGAGCAGTTCTTC
D gene: NA; J gene: TRBJ1-5; clone size: NA; V gene: TRBV18; CDR3 protein: CASSELRDQPQHF; CDR3 DNA: TGTGCCAGCTCAGAACTCAGGGATCAGCCCCAGCATTTT
D gene: TRBD2; J gene: TRBJ2-5; clone size: NA; V gene: TRBV14; CDR3 protein: CASSQLGREGETQYF; CDR3 DNA: TGTGCCAGCAGCCAACTCGGACGGGAGGGAGAGACCCAGTACTTC
D gene: TRBD2; J gene: TRBJ2-1; clone size: NA; V gene: TRBV24-1; CDR3 protein: CATSGLAGVNEQFF; CDR3 DNA: TGTGCCACCAGTGGCCTAGCGGGAGTCAATGAGCAGTTCTTC
D gene: TRBD2; J gene: TRBJ2-1; clone size: NA; V gene: TRBV29-1; CDR3 protein: CSVRGVFGNEQFF; CDR3 DNA: TGCAGCGTTCGGGGGGTTTTCGGGAATGAGCAGTTCTTC
D gene: NA; J gene: TRBJ2-5; clone size: NA; V gene: TRBV28; CDR3 protein: CASRAGKETQYF; CDR3 DNA: TGTGCCAGCCGGGCCGGGAAAGAGACCCAGTACTTC
D gene: NA; J gene: TRBJ1-2; clone size: NA; V gene: TRBV15; CDR3 protein: CATSRDRANYGYTF; CDR3 DNA: TGTGCCACCAGCAGAGATAGGGCGAACTATGGCTACACCTTC